This TCR beta chain is from a study of cytotoxic CD8 clonotypes in ibrutinib-treated CLL. Study as a whole: Sequencing produced an average of about 260,000 productive templates and 94,082 productive rearrangements per sample.

A 1 in 200,000 to 1 in 1 million T cell depth was the sequencing target. The data were produced by immunoSEQ multiplex PCR, yet TCRdb's version contains in-frame clones alone and is incomplete. The sample holds 130,000 or so clones, over 75% seen once. About this clone: Antigen specificity is unknown.

General study findings and limits: Sustained-remission patients were sampled at different times than progressing patients were. Contraction or stability on treatment characterized the public clonotypes, which were uncommon.

The CDR3 length is 13 residues. V lost 2 bases, J lost 4 bases, and 8 bases lay in between. The germline V gene has CDR1 SGHTA and CDR2 FQGNSA. The gene calls are TRBV7-2 and TRBJ1-2, with D perhaps matching TRBD1 (6 bases). This TCR was sampled from a human donor with chronic lymphocytic leukemia. The sample consisted of PBMCs, taken after 24 months of ibrutinib treatment. Here the CDR3 DNA reads TGTGCCAGCAGCTTAACAGGGACCTATGGCTACACCTTC. It specifies CASSLTGTYGYTF.